Presented here are 32 T cell receptor beta chains from one specimen sequenced in a study of CXCR3-negative and CXCR3-positive naive CD8 T cells. Study results and limitations: CXCR3-positive naive cells carried more hydrophobic TRB CDR3s than CXCR3-negative naive cells did.

Researchers prepared the TRB cDNA libraries using 5' RACE with UMI labels. TCRdb reworked the 5' RACE reads into one entry per CDR3 protein, no DNA. The sample includes under 150,000 distinct CDR3 sequences. Their specific antigens are unknown. The sample consisted of naive CXCR3+ CD8+ T cells from blood. Subset given: CD45RO-CCR7+CD27+CD95- naive CD8+ T cells expressing CXCR3 (TNR3+). Every receptor here comes from a human donor in good health. Some clones in this sample may be carry-over from other donors' samples.

The CDR3 protein is CAISEVGTAYNEQFF. This sequence joins TRBV10-3 and TRBJ2-1; with no DNA, the TCRdb D assignment of TRBD1 cannot be verified. This CDR3 comprises 15 residues. CDR1 and CDR2 (germline): ENHRY, SYGVKD.

The chain carries TRBV28 and TRBJ1-2; TCRdb designates TRBD1, a call that cannot be tested without DNA. This CDR3 region has 12 residues. Germline-derived CDR1 and CDR2 are MDHEN and SYDVKM. The CDR3 here is CASSPRGHGYTF.

Here the CDR3 reads CASSFDSYSYEQYF. The chain uses TRBV7-2 and TRBJ2-7; TCRdb names TRBD1, which stays unverified in the absence of DNA. CDR3 length: 14 residues. Germline CDR1 SGHTA, CDR2 FQGNSA.

The chain couples TRBV10-3 to TRBJ2-7; TCRdb's assignment of TRBD1 cannot be checked, as there is no DNA. Germline loops: CDR1 ENHRY, CDR2 SYGVKD. CDR3 size: 13 residues. The CDR3: CAIRSLGDYEQYF.

V and J are TRBV3-1 and TRBJ2-2; the D call of TRBD2 rests on TCRdb alone, since no DNA is present to check it. This CDR3 contains 20 residues. Germline V gene lookup returns CDR1 LGHDT and CDR2 YNNKEL (reference sequence). CDR3 protein: CASSQVGGTSGDVNTGELFF.

V is TRBV5-5 and J is TRBJ2-1; TCRdb's D gene call, TRBD1, goes unchecked for lack of DNA. Germline-derived CDR1 and CDR2 are SGHKS and YYEKEE (reference sequence). CDR3 size: 15 residues. The CDR3 loop reads CASSLWDRVYNEQFF.

The chain has TRBV29-1 and TRBJ2-7; TCRdb's D gene call, TRBD1, goes unchecked for lack of DNA. The CDR3 loop spans 13 amino acids. Germline loops: CDR1 SQVTM, CDR2 ANQGSEA. The CDR3 spells CSVAEPPQGEQYF.

The chain combines TRBV29-1 with TRBJ1-3. CDR3 length equals 15 residues. Germline-derived CDR1 and CDR2 are SQVTM and ANQGSEA. The CDR3 spells CSVEDGVNSGNTIYF.

The V call is TRBV27, the J call TRBJ1-3. The CDR3 length is 14 residues. The germline gives CDR1 MNHEY, CDR2 SMNVEV (reference sequence). CDR3 region: CASSLTGPGNTIYF.

The chain joins TRBV9 to TRBJ2-1. The CDR3 sequence is 17 residues long. Germline-derived CDR1 and CDR2 are SGDLS and YYNGEE. CDR3 sequence reads: CASGVTKTLSSYNEQFF. Full variable domain (outside the CDR3, taken from reference TRBV9 and TRBJ2-1): DSGVTQTPKHLITATGQRVTLRCSPRSGDLSVYWYQQSLDQGLQFLIQYYNGEERAKGNILERFSAQQFPDLHSELNLSSLELGDSALYFCASGVTKTLSSYNEQFFGPGTRLTVL.

The rearrangement joins TRBV13 to TRBJ2-7; TCRdb names TRBD1, which stays unverified in the absence of DNA. The CDR3 spans 15 residues. CDR1 is PRHDT and CDR2 is FYEKMQ in the germline V gene (reference sequence). This CDR3 reads CASSSRDRITYEQYF.

The chain employs TRBV20-1 and TRBJ2-3; TCRdb's D gene call, TRBD1, goes unchecked for lack of DNA. Germline values: CDR1 DFQATT, CDR2 SNEGSKA (reference sequence). This CDR3 contains 14 residues. CDR3 amino acids: CSATDSVGTDTQYF.

V and J are TRBV11-3 and TRBJ2-1; the D gene TCRdb calls, TRBD1, cannot be checked with no DNA. Germline lookup yields CDR1 SGHNT and CDR2 YENEEA. The CDR3 runs 15 residues. The CDR3 loop reads CASSAEGGAGNEQFF.

V usage is TRBV7-6 and J usage is TRBJ2-3; TCRdb's D call, TRBD2, is unchecked because there is no DNA. The CDR3 contains 16 residues. Germline loops: CDR1 SGHVS, CDR2 FNYEAQ. CDR3 region: CASSFPLEALTDTQYF.

The gene calls are TRBV15 and TRBJ2-7. CDR1 LNHNV and CDR2 YYDKDF come from the germline V gene (reference sequence). The CDR3 is 14 residues long. CDR3 in amino acids: CATSRVREASEQYF.

The gene calls are TRBV10-2 and TRBJ2-1. In germline, CDR1 is WSHSY, CDR2 SAAADI. The CDR3 extends over 12 amino acids. CDR3 in amino acids: CASSDVVNEQFF.

The V and J genes are TRBV7-9 and TRBJ2-5. The CDR3 spans 14 residues. Germline CDR1 SEHNR, CDR2 FQNEAQ (reference sequence). The CDR3 region is CASSPGRNQENQYF.

This sequence joins TRBV21-1 and TRBJ2-1; there is no DNA to check the TCRdb D call of TRBD1. TRBV21-1 is termed a pseudogene. There are 16 residues in the CDR3. CDR3 in amino acids: CASSKGGGLSYNEQFF.

The rearrangement uses TRBV3-1 and TRBJ2-5; TCRdb lists TRBD2, though no DNA is available to test this call. CDR3 size: 14 residues. Germline CDR1 is LGHDT and CDR2 is YNNKEL (reference sequence). The CDR3 region is CASTMTGGTETQYF.

The V gene is TRBV2, the J gene TRBJ2-3. The germline gives CDR1 SNHLY, CDR2 FYNNEI. The CDR3 spans 12 residues. The CDR3 sequence: CASSSSTDTQYF.

The chain joins TRBV6-6 to TRBJ2-6. Per germline, CDR1 MNHNY and CDR2 SVGAGI (reference sequence). The CDR3 is 14 amino acids. The CDR3 protein is CASTLERGANVLTF.

The V call is TRBV5-1, the J call TRBJ2-7; TCRdb selects TRBD1, and the lack of DNA leaves this call unchecked. The germline CDR1 and CDR2 sequences are SGHRS and YFSETQ. CDR3 size: 14 residues. The CDR3: CASSLGSGVYEQYF.

The CDR3: CASSQEVGLVLGGELFF. The chain couples TRBV4-2 to TRBJ2-2; the D gene TCRdb calls, TRBD2, cannot be checked with no DNA. This CDR3 is built from 17 residues. Germline V gene lookup returns CDR1 LGHNA and CDR2 YNFKEQ.

V is TRBV10-2 and J is TRBJ2-5; TCRdb lists TRBD2, though no DNA is available to test this call. The CDR3 is made up of 17 amino acids. Germline V CDR1 and CDR2: WSHSY, SAAADI. CDR3 region: CASGGLAGGPSQETQYF.

CDR3 sequence: CATSSTTRADYTDTQYF. The chain combines TRBV15 with TRBJ2-3; TCRdb's D call of TRBD1 is untestable without DNA. The germline CDR1 and CDR2 sequences are LNHNV and YYDKDF (reference sequence). The CDR3 extends over 17 amino acids.

The gene calls are TRBV29-1 and TRBJ2-1. Germline values: CDR1 SQVTM, CDR2 ANQGSEA. The CDR3 sequence is 11 residues long. CDR3 amino acids: CSVVRGNEQFF.

The chain couples TRBV3-1 to TRBJ2-7; the D call from TCRdb, TRBD2, cannot be confirmed without DNA. The CDR3 has 13 amino acids. Germline V gives CDR1 LGHDT, CDR2 YNNKEL (reference sequence). The CDR3 reads CASSPGPIYEQYF.

The chain combines TRBV29-1 with TRBJ2-7. CDR1 and CDR2 (germline): SQVTM, ANQGSEA. CDR3 size: 13 residues. CDR3: CSVERQLPYEQYF.

CDR3 sequence reads: CATSSPTRRVTGNTIYF. This rearrangement joins TRBV15 to TRBJ1-3. CDR3 length: 17 amino acids. Germline CDR1 reads LNHNV; CDR2 reads YYDKDF (reference sequence).

The chain combines TRBV12-3 or TRBV12-4 with TRBJ2-1; TCRdb lists TRBD2, though no DNA is available to test this call. The CDR3 has 15 residues. Here the CDR3 reads CASSHRLARYNEQFF.

The chain couples TRBV27 to TRBJ1-2; TCRdb calls TRBD1, which cannot be checked without DNA. The CDR3 has 15 amino acids. Germline loops: CDR1 MNHEY, CDR2 SMNVEV (reference sequence). CDR3 amino acids: CASRLTGGYLYGYTF.

The V call is TRBV7-2, the J call TRBJ2-1. The CDR3 runs 14 residues. Germline lookup yields CDR1 SGHTA and CDR2 FQGNSA. CDR3 amino acids: CASSLELSGNEQFF.